Below are 21 T cell receptor beta chains sequenced from a single sample in a study of blood T cell repertoires in COVID-19 (dated by TCRdb to about 2020). Library preparation was by the immunoSEQ multiplex PCR assay. Imported from immuneACCESS, the table was reduced by TCRdb to in-frame sequences with V and J called. These copies leave out some clones; in studies compared against another copy, an unresolved V gene accounts for under half, and the cause of the remainder is not known. This sample holds over 15,000 clones; just under 90% were observed only once. 11% of the sample rests with the top ten. The material sequenced was peripheral blood. The receptor set was obtained from a human donor in a cohort sampled during active COVID-19.

This clone showed up just a few times. CDR3 amino acids: CASSLALRESTDTQYF. CDR3 in DNA: TGCGCCAGCAGCTTGGCCCTGCGGGAGAGCACAGATACGCAGTATTTT. The V call is TRBV5-1, the J call TRBJ2-3, with 7 nucleotides matching TRBD2. The CDR3 is 16 residues long. Per germline, CDR1 SGHRS and CDR2 YFSETQ. Germline trimming cut 0 bases from V and 0 bases from J; bases unmatched to any gene: 4.

This chain joins TRBV7-8 and TRBJ2-3, with TRBD2 identical over 11 bases. Germline CDR1 and CDR2: SGHVS and FQNEAQ. The CDR3 has 17 amino acids. V was pared by 2 bases and J by 3 bases, with 7 bases of the junction left unmatched. As DNA, the CDR3 is TGTGCCAGCAGCTTACCCTCACTAGCGGGAGTGACAGATACGCAGTATTTT. Protein: CASSLPSLAGVTDTQYF.

This clone is a singleton in its sample. The chain recombines TRBV4-1 with TRBJ2-1; D remains ambiguous. The germline CDR1 and CDR2 sequences are MGHRA and YSYEKL. CDR3 length: 14 residues. V lost 4 bases and J lost 9, with 16 bases in between. The CDR3 reads CASSRAFLGFEQFF. The CDR3, as DNA: TGCGCCAGCAGCCGAGCGTTCTTAGGTTTTGAGCAGTTCTTC.

The chain combines TRBV28 with TRBJ1-1; TRBD1 matches at 7 bases. Germline CDR1 reads MDHEN; CDR2 reads SYDVKM. Germline trimming cut 7 bases from V and 4 bases from J; bases unmatched to any gene: 6. This CDR3 has 13 residues. DNA of the CDR3: TGTGCCAGCAAGAGGGGGCAGGGCACTGAAGCTTTCTTT. Translated, it gives CASKRGQGTEAFF.

The J gene is TRBJ2-1, the V gene TRBV7-2; 7 bases map to TRBD2. The J segment lost 7 bases and the V segment lost 10 bases, leaving 13 bases of the junction unmatched. In germline, CDR1 is SGHTA, CDR2 FQGNSA. The CDR3 sequence is 14 residues long. CDR3 region: CATDAGVLYNEQFF. The DNA of the CDR3 is TGTGCCACTGACGCGGGAGTACTTTATAATGAGCAGTTCTTC.

This chain joins TRBV11-2 and TRBJ1-2; 11 bases match TRBD1. The CDR3 extends over 14 amino acids. Germline V gene data show CDR1 as SGHAT and CDR2 as FQNNGV. The J segment lost 7 bases and the V segment lost 2 bases, leaving 3 bases of the junction unmatched. The CDR3 loop reads CASSLRDRGFGYTF. In DNA form, the CDR3 reads TGTGCCAGCAGCTTACGGGACAGGGGGTTTGGCTACACCTTC.

The genes are TRBV29-1 and TRBJ1-2; weak D call: TRBD1 (6 bases). Trimming stripped 1 base from V and 8 bases from J, with 8 bases between. Per the germline V gene, CDR1 is SQVTM and CDR2 is ANQGSEA. The CDR3 runs 11 residues. In DNA, the CDR3 is TGCAGCGTTGAAGTAGGGGGAGGCTACACCTTC. As protein: CSVEVGGGYTF.

The chain has TRBV6-6 and TRBJ2-5, with D uncertain. The germline V gene has CDR1 MNHNY and CDR2 SVGAGI (reference sequence). This CDR3 is built from 15 residues. V was trimmed by 6 bases and J by 2 bases, leaving 16 bases between them. The CDR3 DNA reads as TGTGCCAGCAGCCCCTGGCAGGCTGGTCAAGAGACCCAGTACTTC. It codes for CASSPWQAGQETQYF.

In the case of this clone: At one of its ends the junction is not consistent with the germline gene, which may arise from a read error. This CDR3 reads CASSPLGTGGQETQYF. CDR3 in DNA: TGTGCTAGCAGCCCCCTCGGGACAGGGGGGCAAGAGACCCAGTACTTC. V is TRBV7-7 and J is TRBJ2-5; 11 bases fit TRBD1. This CDR3 region has 16 residues. CDR1 SSHAT and CDR2 FNYEAQ come from the germline V gene (reference sequence).

This rearrangement joins TRBV18 to TRBJ1-2; D uncertain. V was pared by 0 bases and J by 3 bases, with 8 bases between. Germline values: CDR1 KGHSH, CDR2 LQKENI. This CDR3 contains 14 residues. The CDR3 DNA is TGTGCCAGCTCACCACCGAACTTAGACTATGGCTACACCTTC. Translated: CASSPPNLDYGYTF.

The genes are TRBV24-1 and TRBJ2-2; 9 bases match TRBD2. CDR1 and CDR2 from the germline V gene are KGHDR and SFDVKD. The junction had 7 bases not matched to a gene; V was cut back by 7 bases and J by 5 bases. CDR3 length: 15 residues. This chain's CDR3 is CATRGGTSSTGELFF. In DNA, the CDR3 is TGTGCCACCAGAGGAGGGACTAGCTCAACCGGGGAGCTGTTTTTT.

The V gene is TRBV5-1, the J gene TRBJ1-2; D unresolved. The CDR3 sequence is 15 residues long. V lost 0 bases, J lost 5 bases, and 14 bases lay in between. Germline lookup yields CDR1 SGHRS and CDR2 YFSETQ. This CDR3 reads CASSLEPGPGYGYTF. CDR3 sequence (DNA): TGCGCCAGCAGCTTGGAGCCGGGTCCGGGATATGGCTACACCTTC.

The rearrangement links TRBV7-9 to TRBJ2-7; D is perhaps TRBD1 (5 bases). From germline, CDR1 is SEHNR and CDR2 FQNEAQ (reference sequence). The CDR3 runs 14 residues. Trimming shortened V by 2 bases and J by 7 bases, and 15 bases separated the two germline ends. The CDR3 protein is CASSLSDIGWEQYF. The CDR3 bases are TGTGCCAGCAGCTTATCGGACATAGGTTGGGAGCAGTACTTC.

The chain uses TRBV27 and TRBJ2-7, with 9 bases that match TRBD1. Germline assignment: CDR1 MNHEY and CDR2 SMNVEV (reference sequence). Trimming removed 5 bases from V and 1 base from J; junction bases left unmatched: 6. The CDR3 is 15 residues long. This CDR3 reads CASSITGGPSYEQYF. The DNA for the CDR3 is TGTGCCAGCAGTATAACAGGGGGCCCTTCCTACGAGCAGTACTTC.

The V and J genes are TRBV3-1 (or the pseudogene TRBV3-2) and TRBJ1-6; tentative D call: TRBD1 (6 bases). V shed 4 bases and J shed 5 bases, with 6 bases lying between them. The CDR3 has 13 amino acids. Germline V gives CDR1 LGHDT, CDR2 YNNKEL (reference sequence). Written as DNA, the CDR3 is TGTGCCAGCAGCCGGACAGATAATTCACCCCTCCACTTT. It yields the protein CASSRTDNSPLHF.

The chain carries TRBV15 and TRBJ2-2; 8 bases match TRBD2. Looked up from germline, CDR1 is LNHNV and CDR2 is YYDKDF (reference sequence). There are 16 residues in the CDR3. J gave up 2 bases and V 1 base, and 3 bases lay outside the gene matches. The CDR3 DNA reads TGTGCCACCAGCAGAGGGCTAGCGGGTAACACCGGGGAGCTGTTTTTT. It is translated as CATSRGLAGNTGELFF.

This clone was picked up a small number of times. The genes are TRBV6-5 and TRBJ1-5, with D possibly matching TRBD1 (6 bases). The germline V and J ends were trimmed by 0 bases and 2 bases, with 11 bases remaining between them. This CDR3 comprises 16 residues. Germline loops: CDR1 MNHEY, CDR2 SVGAGI. This CDR3 is CASSYSGGGGNQPQHF. The CDR3 nucleotides read TGTGCCAGCAGTTACTCAGGGGGAGGGGGCAATCAGCCCCAGCATTTT.

This clone came up a few times. This chain uses TRBV27 with TRBJ1-2; D may be TRBD1 (5 bases). The germline gives CDR1 MNHEY, CDR2 SMNVEV (reference sequence). Deletions cut 6 bases from V and 5 bases from J, with 13 bases between. This CDR3 spans 13 amino acids. The CDR3 here is CASRIGVEYGYTF. CDR3 DNA sequence: TGTGCCAGCAGGATAGGGGTGGAGTATGGCTACACCTTC.

The count of this clone is one. J is TRBJ2-3 and V is TRBV4-1; 7 bases line up with TRBD2. Germline lookup yields CDR1 MGHRA and CDR2 YSYEKL. The CDR3 covers 17 residues. The V segment lost 0 bases and the J segment 2 bases; nucleotides outside the gene matches: 8. The CDR3 DNA sequence: TGCGCCAGCAGCCAAGAGGGCCGAGCGGGGCACACAGATACGCAGTATTTT. Residues: CASSQEGRAGHTDTQYF.

The chain joins TRBV12-3 or TRBV12-4 to TRBJ2-2; D gene ambiguous. Trimming removed 6 bases from V and 5 bases from J, with 10 bases in between. The CDR3 spans 13 residues. CDR3: CASRSLTTGELFF. CDR3 bases: TGTGCCAGCAGATCTCTCACAACCGGGGAGCTGTTTTTT.

Turning to this clone: One end of the junction is discordant with germline, which a read error may explain. In nucleotides, the CDR3 is TGTGCCAGCAGTGACTCGGGACTCCTCTCCTACGAGCAGTACTTC. This encodes CASSDSGLLSYEQYF. J is TRBJ2-7 and V is TRBV6-5, with TRBD2 as a possible D gene (6 bases). Germline CDR1 reads MNHEY; CDR2 reads SVGAGI. This CDR3 is 15 amino acids long.